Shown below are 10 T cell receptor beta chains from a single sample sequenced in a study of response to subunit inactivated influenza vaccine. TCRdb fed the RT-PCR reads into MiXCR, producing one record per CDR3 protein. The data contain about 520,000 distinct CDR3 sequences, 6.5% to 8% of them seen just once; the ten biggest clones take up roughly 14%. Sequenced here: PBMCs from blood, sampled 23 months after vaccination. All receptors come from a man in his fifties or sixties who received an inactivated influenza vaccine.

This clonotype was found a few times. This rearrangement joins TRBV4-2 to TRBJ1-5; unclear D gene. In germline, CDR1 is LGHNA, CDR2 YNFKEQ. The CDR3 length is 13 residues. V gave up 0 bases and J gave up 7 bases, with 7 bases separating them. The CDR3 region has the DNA TGTGCCAGCAGCCAAGAAGAACGACAGCCCCAGCATTTT. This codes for CASSQEERQPQHF.

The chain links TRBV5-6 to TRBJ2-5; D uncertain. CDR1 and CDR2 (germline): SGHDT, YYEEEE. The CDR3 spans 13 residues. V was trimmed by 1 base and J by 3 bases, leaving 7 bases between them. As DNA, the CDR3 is TGTGCCAGCAGCTTGAATGTCGAAGAGACCCAGTACTTC. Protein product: CASSLNVEETQYF.

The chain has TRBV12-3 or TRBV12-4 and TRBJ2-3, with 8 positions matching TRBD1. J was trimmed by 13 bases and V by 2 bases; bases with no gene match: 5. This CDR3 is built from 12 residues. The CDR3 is CASSLSGQVEYF. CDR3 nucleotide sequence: TGTGCCAGCAGTTTATCGGGACAGGTGGAGTATTTT.

CDR3 nucleotide sequence: TGTGCCAGCAGCCAAGAGACAGGGGGCAACTATGGCTACACCTTC. The encoded protein is CASSQETGGNYGYTF. The chain employs TRBV3-1 and TRBJ1-2; TRBD1 agrees at 10 bases. Losses at the gene ends were 0 bases for V and 2 bases for J; bases not matched to a gene: 0. Germline V gene sequence: CDR1 LGHDT, CDR2 YNNKEL (reference sequence). The length of the CDR3 is 15 residues. The full variable domain, completed using reference TRBV3-1 and TRBJ1-2, is DTAVSQTPKYLVTQMGNDKSIKCEQNLGHDTMYWYKQDSKKFLKIMFSYNNKELIINETVPNRFSPKSPDKAHLNLHINSLELGDSAVYFCASSQETGGNYGYTFGSGTRLTVV.

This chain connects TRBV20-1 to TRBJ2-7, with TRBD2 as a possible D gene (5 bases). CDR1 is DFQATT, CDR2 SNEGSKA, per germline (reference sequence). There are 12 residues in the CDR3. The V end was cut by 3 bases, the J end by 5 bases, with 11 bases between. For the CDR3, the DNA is TGCAGTGCTAGTACTAGATGGCACGAGCAGTACTTC. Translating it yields CSASTRWHEQYF.

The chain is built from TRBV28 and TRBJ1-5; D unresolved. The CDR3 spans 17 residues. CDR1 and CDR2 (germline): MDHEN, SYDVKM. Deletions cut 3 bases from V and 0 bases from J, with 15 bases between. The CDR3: CASSFKWGTDSNQPQHF. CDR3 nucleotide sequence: TGTGCCAGCAGTTTTAAATGGGGAACAGATAGCAATCAGCCCCAGCATTTT.

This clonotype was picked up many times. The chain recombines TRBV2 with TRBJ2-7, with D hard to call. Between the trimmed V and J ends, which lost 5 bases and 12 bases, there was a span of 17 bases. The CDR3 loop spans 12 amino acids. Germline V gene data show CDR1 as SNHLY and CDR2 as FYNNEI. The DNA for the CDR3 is TGTGCCAGCAGTTCAAGACTTGAAAAGCGGTACTTC. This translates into CASSSRLEKRYF.

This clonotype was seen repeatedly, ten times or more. CDR3 sequence: CASSQGPTNTEAFF. CDR3 sequence (DNA): TGTGCCAGCAGTCAGGGACCGACGAACACTGAAGCTTTCTTT. The chain uses TRBV12-3 or TRBV12-4 and TRBJ1-1, with D possibly being TRBD1 (5 bases). With 5 bases removed from V and 1 base from J, the gap between germline ends came to 11 bases. The CDR3 covers 14 residues.

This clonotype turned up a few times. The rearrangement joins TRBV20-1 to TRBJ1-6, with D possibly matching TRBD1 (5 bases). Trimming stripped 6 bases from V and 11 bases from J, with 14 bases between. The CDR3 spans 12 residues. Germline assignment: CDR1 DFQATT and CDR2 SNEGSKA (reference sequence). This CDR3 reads CSAPPLGAPLHF. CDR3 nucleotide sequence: TGCAGTGCGCCACCGCTGGGGGCACCCCTCCACTTT.

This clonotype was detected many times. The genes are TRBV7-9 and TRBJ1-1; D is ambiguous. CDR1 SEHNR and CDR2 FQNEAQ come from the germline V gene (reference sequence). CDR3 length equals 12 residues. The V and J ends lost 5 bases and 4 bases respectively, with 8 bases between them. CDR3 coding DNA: TGTGCCAGCAGCCCCCAGACCACTGAAGCTTTCTTT. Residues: CASSPQTTEAFF.